The 26 T cell receptor beta chains listed next were all sequenced from one sample in a study of control samples from healthy donors and cancer patients. Method: immunoSEQ multiplex PCR; TCRdb's copy keeps in-frame clones and lacks some. The table shows roughly 150,000 clones, with over 90% occurring only once. Sequencing was done on a sample of blood. The receptors were gathered from a man over 45 in good health.

This chain uses TRBV6-5 with TRBJ1-6; no clear D. Germline V gives CDR1 MNHEY, CDR2 SVGAGI. The V end was cut by 0 bases, the J end by 10 bases, with 16 bases between. This CDR3 spans 16 amino acids. CDR3 bases: TGTGCCAGCAGTTACTCGAAGGCCTATGCTAACTCACCCCTCCACTTT. Translated, it gives CASSYSKAYANSPLHF.

This sequence joins TRBV19 and TRBJ2-1, with 8 bases aligning to TRBD2. Germline V lookup: CDR1 LNHDA, CDR2 SQIVND (reference sequence). The CDR3 runs 20 residues. The V and J ends lost 8 bases and 4 bases, in that order; junction bases with no gene match: 25. The CDR3 DNA reads TGTGCCAGTCAGGGAACGGGATTTGCTAGGCGGGAGGCCCCTTACAATGAGCAGTTCTTC. Its protein product is CASQGTGFARREAPYNEQFF.

The chain has TRBV5-1 and TRBJ2-1, with 10 bases fitting TRBD1. The trim removed 4 bases at V and 2 bases at J, leaving 9 bases unmatched. CDR1 is SGHRS, CDR2 YFSETQ, per germline. This CDR3 has 17 amino acids. The CDR3 DNA sequence: TGCGCCAGCAGCATACTACCGGGACAGGGGACCTACAATGAGCAGTTCTTC. This codes for CASSILPGQGTYNEQFF.

This clone was picked up one time. The chain links TRBV4-1 to TRBJ1-1; D gene unclear. This CDR3 has 16 residues. The germline V and J ends were trimmed by 0 bases and 5 bases, with 16 bases remaining between them. The V gene's germline CDR1 is MGHRA and CDR2 YSYEKL. CDR3 loop: CASSQEVPPTGTEAFF. Here the CDR3 DNA reads TGCGCCAGCAGCCAAGAAGTCCCCCCCACTGGGACTGAAGCTTTCTTT.

This rearrangement joins TRBV5-1 to TRBJ2-6, with a tentative D call TRBD2 (5 bases). The CDR3 contains 15 residues. Per germline, CDR1 SGHRS and CDR2 YFSETQ. Trimming removed 0 bases from V and 2 bases from J, with 6 bases in between. CDR3 sequence (DNA): TGCGCCAGCAGCTTGGGAGGGACTGGGGCCAACGTCCTGACTTTC. It translates to CASSLGGTGANVLTF.

The chain links TRBV2 to TRBJ1-2; D is perhaps TRBD1 (5 bases). V lost 11 bases, J lost 8 bases, and 18 bases lay in between. Germline CDR1 and CDR2: SNHLY and FYNNEI. The length of the CDR3 is 12 residues. This chain's CDR3 is CACHEGARGYTF. In DNA form, the CDR3 reads TGTGCCTGTCATGAAGGGGCCAGGGGCTACACCTTC.

The rearrangement uses TRBV28 and TRBJ1-4; D possibly corresponds to TRBD1 (5 bases). The germline V gene has CDR1 MDHEN and CDR2 SYDVKM. Trimming shortened V by 3 bases and J by 5 bases, and 7 bases separated the two germline ends. The length of the CDR3 is 13 residues. The CDR3 DNA follows: TGTGCCAGCAGTTTCCCAGGGAATGAAAAACTGTTTTTT. It is translated as CASSFPGNEKLFF.

This rearrangement joins TRBV29-1 to TRBJ1-1, with D maybe TRBD1 (5 bases). Trimming took off 6 bases at V and 3 bases at J, with 14 bases between the two ends. There are 13 residues in the CDR3. Germline CDR1 SQVTM, CDR2 ANQGSEA. Here the CDR3 reads CSVGGTVYTEAFF. The CDR3 nucleotides read TGCAGCGTGGGGGGTACAGTTTACACTGAAGCTTTCTTT.

The genes are TRBV27 and TRBJ1-1; 7 nucleotides match TRBD1. The V segment lost 4 bases and the J segment 4 bases; nucleotides outside the gene matches: 9. The CDR3 has 15 residues. Germline-derived CDR1 and CDR2 are MNHEY and SMNVEV (reference sequence). As DNA, the CDR3 is TGTGCCAGCAGTTCCCGACAGGGAGTGGTCACTGAAGCTTTCTTT. It codes for CASSSRQGVVTEAFF.

Concerning this clone: This sample also contains other DNA sequences that code for the same CDR3. The CDR3 nucleotides read TGTGCCAGTAGTATATTCGGGGGGAACACTGAAGCTTTCTTT. Translated: CASSIFGGNTEAFF. This chain connects TRBV19 to TRBJ1-1, with D perhaps TRBD1 (5 bases). The CDR3 is 14 amino acids. V was trimmed by 2 bases and J by 1 base, leaving 8 bases between them. Germline-derived CDR1 and CDR2 are LNHDA and SQIVND (reference sequence). Complete variable domain (other parts from reference TRBV19 and TRBJ1-1): DGGITQSPKYLFRKEGQNVTLSCEQNLNHDAMYWYRQDPGQGLRLIYYSQIVNDFQKGDIAEGYSVSREKKESFPLTVTSAQKNPTAFYLCASSIFGGNTEAFFGQGTRLTVV.

The chain links TRBV6-5 to TRBJ1-1; 7 bases align to TRBD1. CDR1 MNHEY and CDR2 SVGAGI come from the germline V gene. This CDR3 is 15 amino acids long. The ends lost 1 base at V and 6 bases at J; junction bases unmatched: 8. In nucleotides, the CDR3 is TGTGCCAGCAGTTACTACAGGGGAAGGCCCGCTGAAGCTTTCTTT. This sequence encodes CASSYYRGRPAEAFF.

The chain uses TRBV11-3 and TRBJ2-1, with D maybe TRBD2 (6 bases). Germline V gene sequence: CDR1 SGHNT, CDR2 YENEEA. This CDR3 is 15 amino acids long. The V gene lost 0 bases and the J gene lost 6 bases, with 12 bases spanning the gap. The CDR3 DNA follows: TGTGCCAGCAGCTTAGAGGGCCTAGCGACCAATGAGCAGTTCTTC. This encodes CASSLEGLATNEQFF.

V usage is TRBV28 and J usage is TRBJ1-3; possible D gene TRBD1, 5 bases. This CDR3 spans 16 amino acids. Trimming stripped 6 bases from V and 0 bases from J, with 15 bases between. CDR1 is MDHEN, CDR2 SYDVKM, per germline. Here the CDR3 DNA reads TGTGCCAGCAGACTCGGGACGTTATTCTCTGGAAACACCATATATTTT. Translated: CASRLGTLFSGNTIYF.

This sequence joins TRBV20-1 and TRBJ1-2; D unresolved. Germline lookup yields CDR1 DFQATT and CDR2 SNEGSKA (reference sequence). CDR3 length equals 13 residues. The V gene lost 3 bases and the J gene lost 5 bases, with 13 bases spanning the gap. CDR3: CSASRGFSYGYTF. The CDR3 bases are TGCAGTGCTAGTCGCGGGTTTTCGTATGGCTACACCTTC.

J is TRBJ2-7 and V is TRBV5-1; TRBD1 agrees at 9 bases. This CDR3 has 15 amino acids. CDR1 SGHRS and CDR2 YFSETQ come from the germline V gene. V gave up 0 bases and J gave up 6 bases; unmatched junction bases: 7. The CDR3 is CASSLEGQGNGEQYF. The CDR3 region has the DNA TGCGCCAGCAGCTTGGAGGGACAGGGTAATGGCGAGCAGTACTTC.

The chain is built from TRBV30 and TRBJ2-1, with 8 bases fitting TRBD1. V trimming: 8 bases; J trimming: 7 bases; junction bases outside the gene matches: 10. The germline V gene encodes CDR1 GTSNPN and CDR2 SVGIG (reference sequence). The CDR3 is 13 residues long. The DNA for the CDR3 is TGTGCCCTCGAGGACAGGGCTTCGAATGAGCAGTTCTTC. The encoded protein is CALEDRASNEQFF.

This rearrangement joins TRBV4-2 to TRBJ1-5; no definite D call. From germline, CDR1 is LGHNA and CDR2 YNFKEQ. V was cut by 2 bases and J by 2 bases, with 10 bases left in between. The CDR3 has 15 residues. The CDR3 DNA reads TGTGCCAGCAGCCAAACCGACATGGGCAATCAGCCCCAGCATTTT. Translated: CASSQTDMGNQPQHF.

The chain couples TRBV6-6 to TRBJ1-2; 7 bases match TRBD1. CDR1 MNHNY and CDR2 SVGAGI come from the germline V gene (reference sequence). The junction had 9 bases not matched to a gene; V was cut back by 4 bases and J by 1 base. The CDR3 contains 16 residues. CDR3 bases: TGTGCCAGCAGTTTGGACCAACAGGGGCTTAACTATGGCTACACCTTC. This encodes CASSLDQQGLNYGYTF.

This sequence joins TRBV6-4 and TRBJ2-7, with D possibly matching TRBD1 (5 bases). This CDR3 comprises 12 residues. Germline V gives CDR1 MRHNA, CDR2 SNTAGT. V was pared by 0 bases and J by 12 bases, with 12 bases between. CDR3 amino acids: CASSDSGYGAYF. The DNA for the CDR3 is TGTGCCAGCAGTGACTCCGGTTATGGGGCGTACTTC.

The rearrangement uses TRBV5-1 and TRBJ1-2; D may be TRBD1 (6 bases). CDR1 and CDR2 (germline): SGHRS, YFSETQ. This CDR3 contains 14 residues. Deletions cut 0 bases from V and 5 bases from J, with 11 bases between. The CDR3 is CASSLDRQEYGYTF. CDR3 DNA sequence: TGCGCCAGCAGCTTGGATCGACAGGAATATGGCTACACCTTC.

This clone occurred once. The rearrangement links TRBV3-1 (or the pseudogene TRBV3-2) to TRBJ2-1; perhaps TRBD1 as D (6 bases). Germline V gives CDR1 LGHDT, CDR2 YNNKEL (reference sequence). Trimming took 7 bases from V and 9 from J, leaving 10 bases between them. The CDR3 is 11 residues long. The CDR3 region is CASMLGGEQFF. The DNA for the CDR3 is TGTGCCAGCATGTTAGGGGGTGAGCAGTTCTTC.

The CDR3 DNA reads TGTGCCAGCAGTTATTCCGGGACAGGGGTTCGGGAGCAGTACTTC. Translation gives CASSYSGTGVREQYF. J is TRBJ2-7 and V is TRBV28, with TRBD1 identical over 10 bases. With 4 bases clipped from V and 7 bases from J, the junction kept 10 bases outside the gene matches. Germline CDR1 is MDHEN and CDR2 is SYDVKM. This CDR3 has 15 residues.

The CDR3 protein is CASSLGTFSYEQYF. In DNA form, the CDR3 reads TGTGCCAGCAGTTTGGGGACGTTCTCCTACGAGCAGTACTTC. The chain links TRBV28 to TRBJ2-7, with D perhaps assigned TRBD1 or TRBD2 (5 bases each). This CDR3 spans 14 amino acids. Trimming cost V 3 bases and J 0 bases, with 9 bases left between them. Germline V gives CDR1 MDHEN, CDR2 SYDVKM.

This chain links TRBV19 with TRBJ2-4; D is unclear. CDR1 and CDR2 from the germline V gene are LNHDA and SQIVND (reference sequence). This CDR3 is 15 amino acids long. Trimming cost V 7 bases and J 0 bases, with 13 bases left between them. In nucleotides, the CDR3 is TGTGCCAGTATTCCGACAATTGGAGCCAAAAACATTCAGTACTTC. This encodes CASIPTIGAKNIQYF.

V and J are TRBV24-1 and TRBJ1-5; D call uncertain. The length of the CDR3 is 12 residues. Germline CDR1 reads KGHDR; CDR2 reads SFDVKD. The ends were cut back, 6 bases at V and 0 bases at J, with 2 bases in the middle. For the CDR3, the DNA is TGTGCCACCAGTAATAGCAATCAGCCCCAGCATTTT. Translating it yields CATSNSNQPQHF.

This clone appeared once. V is TRBV4-1 and J is TRBJ1-2; D is uncertain. Per germline, CDR1 MGHRA and CDR2 YSYEKL. V was pared by 0 bases and J by 6 bases, with 14 bases between. CDR3 size: 15 residues. Here the CDR3 reads CASSQEGRLWDGYTF. The CDR3 bases are TGCGCCAGCAGCCAAGAGGGCAGACTTTGGGATGGCTACACCTTC.